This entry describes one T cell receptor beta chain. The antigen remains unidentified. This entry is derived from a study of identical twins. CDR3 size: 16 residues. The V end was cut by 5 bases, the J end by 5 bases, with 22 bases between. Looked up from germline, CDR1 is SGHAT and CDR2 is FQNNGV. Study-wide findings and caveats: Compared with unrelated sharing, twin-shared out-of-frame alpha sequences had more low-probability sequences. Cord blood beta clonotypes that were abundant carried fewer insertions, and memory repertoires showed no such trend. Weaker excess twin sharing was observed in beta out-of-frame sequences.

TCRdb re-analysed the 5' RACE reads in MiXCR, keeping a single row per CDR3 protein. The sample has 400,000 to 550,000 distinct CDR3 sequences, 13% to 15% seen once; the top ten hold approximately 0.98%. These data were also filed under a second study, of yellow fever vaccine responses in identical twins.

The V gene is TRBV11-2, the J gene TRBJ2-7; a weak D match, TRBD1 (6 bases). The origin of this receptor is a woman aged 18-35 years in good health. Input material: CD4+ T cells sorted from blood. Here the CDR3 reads CASSPRGTTSWDEQYF. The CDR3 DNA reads TGTGCCAGCAGCCCTAGGGGGACCACCAGTTGGGACGAGCAGTACTTC. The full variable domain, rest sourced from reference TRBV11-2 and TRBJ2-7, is EAGVAQSPRYKIIEKRQSVAFWCNPISGHATLYWYQQILGQGPKLLIQFQNNGVVDDSQLPKDRFSAERLKGVDSTLKIQPAKLEDSAVYLCASSPRGTTSWDEQYFGPGTRLTVT.